This T cell receptor (beta chain) was recorded in a study of blood T cell repertoires in COVID-19. The overall study: The United States, Italy and Spain supplied acute and convalescent COVID-19 samples. The cDNA or gDNA used as material had been derived from T cells, B-cell-depleted T cells, or PBMCs.

As originally analysed: Reference gene primer amplification gave nucleated cell count estimates. Clones were sequenced by immunoSEQ multiplex PCR, and TCRdb holds only the in-frame ones, with some missing. V, J and clone size reflect that table, while D and trimming were determined from the DNA. The data show around 170,000 clones, about 74% seen once. This CDR3 has 15 amino acids. Trimming stripped 5 bases from V and 0 bases from J, with 11 bases between. CDR1 MNHEY and CDR2 SMNVEV come from the germline V gene (reference sequence). The sequence was collected from a woman older than 75 with acute or convalescent COVID-19. The chain is built from TRBV27 and TRBJ1-3; D gene unclear. The sample was peripheral blood. As DNA, the CDR3 is TGTGCCAGCAGTGCACACCACAGCTCTGGAAACACCATATATTTT. Translating it yields CASSAHHSSGNTIYF.